This T cell receptor (beta chain) was sequenced during a study of PD-1 blockade in classical Hodgkin lymphoma (dated by TCRdb to the early 2020s). For the wider study: Nivolumab dosing was 3 mg/kg intravenously every 2 weeks, continuing until either disease progression or unacceptable toxicity. A peripheral blood immune signature of response to PD-1 blockade in classical Hodgkin lymphoma was defined using TCR beta sequencing and CyTOF. Results and caveats for the whole study, not just this receptor: Lower diversity was observed in patients in whom nivolumab was started less than 1 year after ASCT, and these patients were excluded from later analyses so that confounding by immune reconstitution would be avoided. A significant rise by C4D1 was seen in CD4+ but not CD8+ TCR diversity (p=0.0027 vs p=0.16), with the rise being most apparent in complete responders (p=0.02). Among trial patients, those achieving complete response had baseline diversity similar to that of newly diagnosed patients, while diversity was significantly lower in partial responders and progressors. Baseline TCR diversity was reported to be lower in newly diagnosed patients than in healthy donors and to be lower still in relapsed/refractory patients. The study was limited to a single clinical trial cohort, and causes of repertoire differences, possibly disease activity or prior therapy, remained undefined.

From cysteine to phenylalanine, the CDR3 is 15 amino acids long. Solely the CDR3 DNA is kept, with 45 bases framed from the first base. Taken from the germline V gene, the CDR1 and CDR2 loops are MNHEY and SVGAGI. Trimming costs V 2 bases and J 2 bases, and their ends lie 13 bases apart. Genomic DNA was extracted with the Qiagen DNeasy kit from unsorted PBMCs and from negatively selected CD4+ and CD8+ fractions. TCR beta CDR3 regions were subjected to amplification by immunoSEQ multiplex PCR with primers that anneal to V and J segments. A synthetic immune receptor repertoire was used to minimize amplification bias, and remaining bias was computationally removed after sequencing. On the study's bioinformatics: Repertoire diversity was quantified as the Shannon entropy index using custom Python scripts. The unsorted, CD4+ and CD8+ repertoires were each analyzed separately, with the exception of combined analyses, where CD4+ and CD8+ sequences were merged in silico. Clonal expansion was defined as at least a 2-fold frequency increase after treatment relative to C1D1, with a pseudocount of 0.5 for undetected baseline clones. Clones with 0 or 1 copy at C1D1 were classified as singleton clones, and clones with 2 or more copies were classified as non-singleton clones. By matching protein sequences in sorted samples from the same patient, clones expanded in unsorted samples were annotated as CD4+, CD8+ or unknown. Wilcoxon tests on paired samples were used to test diversity changes from C1D1 to C4D1. As stored in TCRdb, this immuneACCESS dataset retains in-frame rearrangements with V and J assigned. A fraction of the clones does not appear; measured against another copy, unresolved V genes explain less than half of the discrepancy, and the remainder lacks a known reason. The D gene and trimming were derived from the DNA, and the V and J assignments and clone size from that table. The sample table contains 95,000 to 100,000 clones; only one count was recorded for roughly 90% of them. About 7.1% of the sample is in the top ten clones.

About this clone: No cognate antigen has been identified for it. No qualities accompany the bases; no much larger clone lies one base away.

What this sample's time point label stands for: cycle 2 day 1 (C2D1) of nivolumab. Relapse after autologous stem cell transplantation had occurred in all trial patients, and cohorts A, B and C were distinguished by prior brentuximab vedotin exposure. The trial cohort included around 60 patients with relapsed/refractory classical Hodgkin lymphoma, and each patient had a best overall response of complete response, partial response or progressive disease. In the multi-cohort phase II CheckMate 205 trial, trial patients received single-agent nivolumab. An independent review committee assessed best overall response using the 2007 International Working Group response criteria. Trial PBMCs were collected just before the start of nivolumab (C1D1) and during therapy at cycle 2 day 1 and cycle 4 day 1. Peripheral blood was collected in 8 mL Vacutainer Cell Preparation Tubes, from which PBMCs were isolated by centrifugation and then cryopreserved.

This clonotype originated in a human donor with classical Hodgkin lymphoma. The chain employs TRBV6-5 and TRBJ2-7; the D gene remains uncertain. The sample was peripheral blood mononuclear cells (PBMCs), taken before the second cycle of nivolumab. The encoded CDR3 is CASSYDLTETYEQYF. Read as DNA, the sequence is TGTGCCAGCAGTTACGATCTGACCGAAACCTACGAGCAGTACTTC.